This T cell receptor beta chain comes out of a study of blood T cell repertoires in COVID-19. Study information: Specimens from acute and convalescent COVID-19 originated in the United States, Italy and Spain.

The repertoire was sequenced with immunoSEQ multiplex PCR; TCRdb's copy has only in-frame clones and lacks some. The table shows 150,000 to 200,000 clones, with about 88% occurring only once. This TCR derives from a woman of 80 years or more in a cohort sampled during active or convalescent COVID-19. Material: peripheral blood.

The CDR3 DNA reads TGCGCCAGCAGCTTAAGTGCGGGGGCAACTAATGAAAAACTGTTTTTT. This translates into CASSLSAGATNEKLFF. The chain uses TRBV5-1 and TRBJ1-4, with D perhaps matching TRBD1 (5 bases). V was trimmed by 2 bases and J by 0 bases, leaving 11 bases between them. The CDR3 spans 16 residues. Germline CDR1 is SGHRS and CDR2 is YFSETQ.